The following is a TCR beta chain sequence with its context. What it recognizes is unknown. Produced via immunoSEQ multiplex PCR; TCRdb's table is partial and in-frame only. In the table there are about 1 million clones, about 75% of which are singletons. The data originate from a study of shared clonotypes between healthy human individuals. Overall study results and limits: The generation probabilities recorded for non-shared clonotypes fell below those of clonotypes shared by all four donors. Between a handful of donors, naive CD4 clonotypes were shared at a level of about 5%. Apart from blood, nothing was sampled; tissue repertoires likely differ.

The CDR3 is 11 amino acids. Germline lookup yields CDR1 LGHNT and CDR2 FRNRAP. V lost 4 bases, J lost 2 bases, and 0 bases lay in between. The sequenced sample was memory CD4+ T cells sorted from blood. The subset was: CD45RA-negative fraction. This chain joins TRBV12-5 and TRBJ2-1; D call uncertain. The sequence came from a man aged 18-30 years in good health. CDR3 sequence (DNA): TGTGCTAGTGGTTCCTACAATGAGCAGTTCTTC. Translating gives CASGSYNEQFF.